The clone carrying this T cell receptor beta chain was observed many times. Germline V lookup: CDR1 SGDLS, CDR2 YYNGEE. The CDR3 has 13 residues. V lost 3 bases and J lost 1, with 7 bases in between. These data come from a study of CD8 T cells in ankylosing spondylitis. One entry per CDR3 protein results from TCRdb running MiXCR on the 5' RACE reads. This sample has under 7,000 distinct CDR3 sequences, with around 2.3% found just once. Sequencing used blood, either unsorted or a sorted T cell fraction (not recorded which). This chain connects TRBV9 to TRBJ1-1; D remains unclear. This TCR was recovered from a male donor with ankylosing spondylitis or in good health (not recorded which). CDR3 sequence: CASSGWENTEAFF. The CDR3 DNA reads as TGTGCCAGCAGCGGGTGGGAGAACACTGAAGCTTTCTTT.